The 12 T cell receptor beta chains below come from one sample, sequenced in a study of glioma-infiltrating T cells after dendritic cell vaccination. Method: immunoSEQ multiplex PCR; TCRdb's copy keeps in-frame clones and lacks some. Among 100,000 or so clones listed, approximately 84% were seen once. The source was blood, collected before dendritic cell vaccination. Source of these receptors: a human donor with glioblastoma.

The rearrangement links TRBV28 to TRBJ1-2; no clear D gene. This CDR3 has 18 residues. The V gene lost 7 bases and the J gene lost 5 bases, with 29 bases spanning the gap. From germline, CDR1 is MDHEN and CDR2 SYDVKM. CDR3 residues: CASTDSPNLPLDWYGYTF. The CDR3 DNA is TGTGCCAGCACCGATAGCCCCAACTTGCCGCTAGACTGGTATGGCTACACCTTC.

The rearrangement uses TRBV7-9 and TRBJ1-6; possible D gene TRBD1, 5 bases. The CDR3 extends over 15 amino acids. The germline gives CDR1 SEHNR, CDR2 FQNEAQ (reference sequence). V lost 4 bases to trimming and J lost 3 bases, with 10 bases between them. CDR3 sequence reads: CASSSTVNYNSPLHF. CDR3 coding DNA: TGTGCCAGCAGCTCGACAGTTAACTATAATTCACCCCTCCACTTT.

This clone was recorded a few times. The CDR3 protein is CASSLGRGQGAGEQYF. In DNA form, the CDR3 reads TGTGCCAGCAGCCTCGGGCGGGGCCAGGGGGCTGGGGAGCAGTACTTC. V gene TRBV9 combines with J gene TRBJ2-7; 8 nucleotides match TRBD1. The V gene's germline CDR1 is SGDLS and CDR2 YYNGEE. With 4 bases clipped from V and 7 bases from J, the junction kept 16 bases outside the gene matches. The CDR3 extends over 16 amino acids.

This clone has a single count. The rearrangement links TRBV9 to TRBJ1-3; tentative D call: TRBD1 (5 bases). The ends were cut back, 4 bases at V and 0 bases at J, with 11 bases in the middle. CDR1 and CDR2 from the germline V gene are SGDLS and YYNGEE. This CDR3 is built from 15 residues. The CDR3 protein is CASSPEGHSGNTIYF. CDR3 sequence (DNA): TGTGCCAGCAGCCCAGAAGGACACTCTGGAAACACCATATATTTT.

A single count supports this clone. The chain employs TRBV18 and TRBJ1-1, with 7 bases aligning to TRBD1. V was pared by 3 bases and J by 1 base, with 2 bases of the junction left unmatched. The CDR3 extends over 14 amino acids. The germline CDR1 and CDR2 sequences are KGHSH and LQKENI. The DNA for the CDR3 is TGTGCCAGCTCACCGGACAGGAAGAACACTGAAGCTTTCTTT. Encoded protein: CASSPDRKNTEAFF.

This clone was observed a handful of times. The gene calls are TRBV6-6 and TRBJ1-5, with TRBD1 as a possible D gene (6 bases). CDR1 is MNHNY, CDR2 SVGAGI, per germline (reference sequence). The CDR3 covers 16 residues. The V and J ends lost 2 bases and 0 bases respectively, with 11 bases between them. The CDR3 spells CASSYRGHGSNQPQHF. CDR3 DNA: TGTGCCAGCAGTTACAGGGGACATGGTAGCAATCAGCCCCAGCATTTT.

The chain has TRBV7-9 and TRBJ1-4; D gene uncertain. The V end was cut by 4 bases, the J end by 0 bases, with 9 bases between. CDR1 and CDR2 from the germline V gene are SEHNR and FQNEAQ (reference sequence). The CDR3 loop spans 15 amino acids. The CDR3 is CASSSGTATNEKLFF. The CDR3 nucleotides are TGTGCCAGCAGCTCAGGCACTGCAACTAATGAAAAACTGTTTTTT.

J is TRBJ2-3 and V is TRBV9; possibly TRBD1 for D (6 bases). The CDR3 extends over 14 amino acids. V gave up 5 bases and J gave up 0 bases, with 10 bases separating them. Germline V gene data show CDR1 as SGDLS and CDR2 as YYNGEE. CDR3: CASRGALSTDTQYF. CDR3 coding DNA: TGTGCCAGCAGGGGGGCCCTAAGCACAGATACGCAGTATTTT. The full variable domain, in which reference TRBV9 and TRBJ2-3 provide the parts outside the CDR3, is DSGVTQTPKHLITATGQRVTLRCSPRSGDLSVYWYQQSLDQGLQFLIQYYNGEERAKGNILERFSAQQFPDLHSELNLSSLELGDSALYFCASRGALSTDTQYFGPGTRLTVL.

This clone was counted once. V is TRBV11-2 and J is TRBJ2-7; TRBD2 agrees at 8 bases. J gave up 0 bases and V 0 bases, and 10 bases lay outside the gene matches. This CDR3 spans 18 amino acids. Per germline, CDR1 SGHAT and CDR2 FQNNGV. The CDR3 DNA reads TGTGCCAGCAGCTTAGACCTTTGGGGCGGGGGGCTCTCCTACGAGCAGTACTTC. Encoded protein: CASSLDLWGGGLSYEQYF.

This chain connects TRBV14 to TRBJ2-5; 10 bases agree with TRBD2. Trimming cost V 0 bases and J 1 base; bases outside gene matches: 2. The V gene's germline CDR1 is SGHDN and CDR2 FVKESK. This CDR3 is built from 16 residues. The CDR3 coding sequence is TGTGCCAGCAGCCAAGAAGCGGGAGGGGTCCAAGAGACCCAGTACTTC. This gives the protein CASSQEAGGVQETQYF.

The chain couples TRBV29-1 to TRBJ1-2; weak D call: TRBD1 (6 bases). With 6 bases removed from V and 7 bases from J, the gap between germline ends came to 12 bases. The CDR3 is made up of 11 amino acids. The germline V gene has CDR1 SQVTM and CDR2 ANQGSEA. The CDR3 region is CSVRGAGGYTF. The CDR3 nucleotides are TGCAGCGTCAGGGGTGCGGGTGGCTACACCTTC.

The chain combines TRBV6-5 with TRBJ1-6; D is perhaps TRBD1 (5 bases). In germline, CDR1 is MNHEY, CDR2 SVGAGI. This CDR3 is 15 amino acids long. Between the trimmed V and J ends, which lost 0 bases and 4 bases, there was a span of 7 bases. This CDR3 is CASSYSGGYNSPLHF. CDR3 DNA: TGTGCCAGCAGTTACTCGGGGGGGTATAATTCACCCCTCCACTTT.